The present entry profiles one T cell receptor (beta chain) with its context. Its antigen is unknown. Qualities for individual bases were not recorded, and no much larger clone is one base off. The sample is drawn from a study of cytomegalovirus exposure and HLA in healthy donors (dated by TCRdb to about 2017). With regard to the full study: An earlier analysis of several hundred of the donors reported 250 to 300 Gb of sequence data and 117 million unique TCR beta sequences from about 200 million T cells. Around 320 gigabases of sequencing data and some 85 million unique TCR sequences were included in an early release covering roughly 600 HLA-typed donors. Among the 398 genotyped donors, 75% to 90% belonged to the genetic ancestry cluster associated with self-reported Caucasian donors. The study aimed to test whether cataloging public T cell receptors could reveal signatures of past pathogen exposure. The study used immunosequencing to profile the T cell repertoires of around 600 subjects and linked those repertoires to cytomegalovirus serostatus. In addition to the first cohort of 666 subjects, a separate validation cohort of over 90 different subjects was used. The study combined high-throughput TCR immunosequencing, statistical association of individual TCRs with disease status, and machine learning to predict cytomegalovirus infection status. A later analysis re-analyzed previously published TCR beta repertoires from roughly 600 donors and added high-resolution HLA genotyping to study TCR occurrence patterns. Rather than using new phenotypic data, the later analysis identified candidate immune exposures from TCR beta sequences and from how often those sequences occurred across donors. An earlier analysis of around 540 of the donors applied high-throughput TCR beta sequencing to assess whether each TCR beta V gene segment acted as functional or pseudogenic. Donor age, sex, ethnicity and CMV serostatus were collected together with the repertoire data. A later genetic analysis took genome-wide SNP genotypes for about 55% of the roughly 670 donors and used that subset as a discovery cohort. Every discovery cohort repertoire had been produced on one sequencing platform. HLA typing covered class I and class II loci at four-digit resolution. Typing coverage differed by locus: A, B, C, DRB1 and DQB1 were typed in roughly 629-630 donors, DQA1 in about 510, DPA1 in approximately 610, and DPB1 in just under 490. A handful of DR-DQ haplotypes were handled as single units for association and clustering because linkage in the cohort was strong. On average, around 240,000 unique TCR beta nucleotide sequences were sequenced per donor among roughly 430 genotyped donors of the cohort, with 15% to 20% of those sequences being non-productive.

Library construction relied on the immunoSEQ multiplex PCR assay. The multiplex PCR relied on a mix of 60 forward primers for TCR Vbeta segments and 13 reverse primers for TCR Jbeta segments. Amplification of the CDR3 region of rearranged TCR beta genes was performed with a multiplex PCR assay on genomic DNA. Amplified TCR beta libraries were sequenced as 87-base-pair reads on the Illumina HiSeq System. In the authors' own workflow: In a later analysis, roughly 80 million unique TCR beta chains were counted across the 650 to 700 repertoires, and about 10 million of these chains were shared by at least two donors. Raw reads were error-corrected and collapsed into unique sequences by a nearest-neighbor algorithm in which closely related sequences were merged to remove PCR and sequencing errors. To assign V, D and J gene segments, CDR3 sequences were aligned to IMGT reference sequences. For a sequence to be retained, a match of at least six nucleotides was required to both a V gene segment and a J gene segment. A rearrangement was called productive if the CDR3 had no stop codons and remained in frame with V and J, and every other rearrangement was called non-productive. Following IMGT convention, CDR3 was defined as the stretch from the second conserved V-encoded cysteine up to the conserved J-encoded phenylalanine. In an earlier analysis of roughly 610 of the donors, sequences lacking an unambiguous match to a single V gene segment were excluded. An earlier analysis of 450 to 650 of the donors called V segments functional above 56.7% productive rearrangements and segregating when the between-donor standard deviation exceeded 5%. A statistical classification framework was built for diagnosing cytomegalovirus status from the catalog of TCR beta chain sequences. A later analysis assigned V and J genes by comparing TCR nucleotide sequences with IMGT/GENE-DB human TR gene sequences. The TCRdist pipeline was used in a later analysis to assign CDR3 sequences and most-parsimonious VDJ recombination scenarios. In a later analysis, every TCR beta chain was defined by the combination of its CDR3 amino acid sequence and its V-gene family, and reads without a unique V-gene family were dropped. A later analysis removed several hundred highly shared, low-generation-probability nucleotide sequences to deal with suspected cross-contamination and a sequencing artifact. A later analysis calculated a clonal expansion index for each public chain from normalized within-repertoire ranks of inferred template counts. A later analysis computed generation probabilities with a VDJ recombination model fitted to out-of-frame rearrangements, and checked the results against IGoR. Hypergeometric tests were used in a later analysis to score TCR-TCR, TCR-HLA and TCR-CMV co-occurrence, with a repertoire-size bias correction applied to the TCR pairs. A later analysis estimated false discovery rates by permuting HLA or CMV assignments 20 times. A later analysis grouped co-occurring TCRs with DBSCAN, adding TCRdist sequence similarity when clustering within HLA-allele-positive subsets. Repertoires with fewer than 30,000 or more than 120,000 public chains were left out of co-occurrence clustering, as were about 5 repertoires with anomalous nucleotide sharing. TCRdb obtained this table from immuneACCESS and retained in-frame rearrangements with V and J assigned. These tables miss some clones; where compared with another copy, unresolved V genes account for less than half of the shortfall, and the remainder is unexplained. That table gives V, J and clone size, and the DNA gave D and trimming. Within this sample are 150,000 to 200,000 clones, with around 75% of them counted one time only. The ten biggest clones cover approximately 2% of the sample.

The cysteine opens and the phenylalanine closes a CDR3 of 14 amino acids. Only the CDR3 region is kept as DNA, spanning 42 bases read in frame from base 1. Unmatched junction bases come to 8, with V trimmed by 4 bases and J by 13 bases. Based on the germline V gene (reference sequence), the CDR1 and CDR2 sequences are MNHEY and SMNVEV. What the research found in general, with its limitations: In a later analysis, TCR association rates were found to vary across HLA loci, with the most associated TCRs seen for DRB1 alleles and the fewest for HLA-C alleles. A further reported finding was that TCR beta sequences accurately predicted the HLA-A and HLA-B alleles for most subjects in the first cohort. A group of highly shared sequence variants was considered likely to be a technical artifact of the sequencing pipeline. Immune exposure information for the cohort was limited to CMV serostatus. When HLA alleles, especially DR and DQ, strongly co-occurred, attributing TCR associations to individual alleles was difficult. In a later genetic analysis, a missense DCLRE1C variant was associated with V-gene and J-gene trimming of TCR beta chains, and the association was replicated in an independent cohort. Most TCR sequences were seen in very few donors, while some public TCRs were found in many individuals. In a later analysis, HLA-associated TCR beta chains showed more clonal expansion and lower generation probabilities than non-associated chains that were equally common. According to a later genetic analysis, donors in an Asian-associated ancestry cluster had fewer N-insertions in productive TCRs than the roughly 670-donor mean. Presence/absence analyses assumed roughly uniform sequencing depth across donors, an assumption that may not hold. A total of 150 or so TCR beta chains were listed by the study as associated with cytomegalovirus. A later analysis reported that several top co-occurrence clusters appeared linked to parvovirus B19, influenza, CMV and Epstein-Barr virus. Because HLA typing was missing for some donors at each locus, association tests included only the typed subset. In a later analysis, most CMV-associated TCR beta chains were found to appear HLA-restricted, with HLA associations seemingly driven largely by CMV exposure. Over 15 rarely observed V segments, including chromosome 9 orphons, were excluded from the earlier analysis of approximately 500 of the donors because counts were too low. In vitro tests confirmed that a few of the cytomegalovirus-associated TCR beta chains recognize cytomegalovirus antigens. In a later analysis, some 17,000 TCR beta sequences were associated with specific HLA alleles at a false discovery rate of 0.05. Some IMGT-functional V segments, including TRBV6-2 and TRBV6-3, could not be distinguished by the 87-base-pair reads and were therefore excluded. According to the authors, the approach could potentially be generalized to other disease states and immunological phenotypes. This cohort had only TCR beta chains sequenced, and the lack of alpha or paired-chain data limited which features could be detected. Correlated functional status among segregating V segments might be attributable to linkage disequilibrium, but an unknown experimental factor could not be ruled out. In both the original and validation cohorts, the classifier was reported to diagnose cytomegalovirus status with high specificity and sensitivity. Broadly in line with IMGT annotations, most TCR beta V segments showed up in productive rearrangements about 87% or about 30% of the time in an earlier analysis of roughly 590 of the donors.

In total, fewer than 750 healthy bone marrow donors made up the cohort. At the time of sampling, every cohort member was nominally healthy, though immune exposures that went unrecorded were likely present. The donor was CMV seronegative and was included in the group of over 300 seronegative cohort members. Each donor provided a peripheral blood sample, and peripheral blood mononuclear cells were used for TCR beta sequencing. The Qiagen DNeasy Blood Extraction Kit was used to extract genomic DNA from the blood cell samples. The source is a young woman in good health and CMV-seronegative. The receptor chain draws on TRBV27 and TRBJ1-6; 9 nucleotides in the junction match TRBD1. Sequencing used PBMCs. The CDR3 is CASSYGQGMGPLHF. DNA sequence: TGTGCCAGCAGTTACGGACAGGGGATGGGTCCCCTCCACTTT.